This T cell receptor (beta chain) was captured in a study of shared T cell receptors in the human thymus. Profiling relied on immunoSEQ multiplex PCR, and the TCRdb table lists in-frame clones only, not all of them. This sample has about 660,000 clones, with around 87% found just once. The sample also formed part of further work on human thymus T cells. From that study: Thymic tissue was derived from resections collected during corrective heart surgery. There appeared to be biased usage of V and J genes in thymic and blood repertoires.

The clonotype was recovered from a boy under two years old with a congenital heart defect. The sequenced sample consisted of thymocytes.

The CDR3 coding sequence is TGTGCCAGCTCACCTCTAGCGGGAGGCTACACCGGGGAGCTGTTTTTT. Its protein is CASSPLAGGYTGELFF. The V gene is TRBV18, the J gene TRBJ2-2; TRBD2 aligns across 11 bases. This CDR3 spans 16 amino acids. V was pared by 3 bases and J by 3 bases, with 3 bases of the junction left unmatched. Germline V gene data show CDR1 as KGHSH and CDR2 as LQKENI. The variable domain in full, completed from reference TRBV18 and TRBJ2-2, reads NAGVMQNPRHLVRRRGQEARLRCSPMKGHSHVYWYRQLPEEGLKFMVYLQKENIIDESGMPKERFSAEFPKEGPSILRIQQVVRGDSAAYFCASSPLAGGYTGELFFGEGSRLTVL.